This T cell receptor beta chain was captured in a study of blood T cell repertoires in COVID-19 (TCRdb year 2020). Study-wide context: Collaborator samples came from the United States, Italy and Spain and covered acute and convalescent phases of COVID-19. Where HLA class I and class II types were available, the types were taken from metadata supplied by the sample provider, not from assay-based typing. The material from the prospective study consisted of cDNA or gDNA derived from T cells, B-cell-depleted T cells, or PBMCs. The samples were drawn from the first 160 participants of the ongoing ImmuneRACE study and from 950 to 1,500 subjects provided by 6 global collaborators. Sample metadata almost always included a de-identified subject ID, COVID-19 status, age in years and sex. A freely available public database, intended as a resource for researchers studying the immune response to SARS-CoV-2, is where the repertoires were released. The dataset comprised deeply sampled blood TCRbeta repertoires from subjects exposed to, actively infected with, or recovered from COVID-19. Broader findings and caveats from the paper: How much clinical and demographic metadata was included differed by source and by participant, and the metadata was provided uncurated.

TCRbeta CDR3 regions were amplified from genomic DNA using the immunoSEQ Assay, a bias-controlled multiplex PCR. As for the authors' bioinformatics: Nucleated cell counts per sample were estimated from amplification of reference gene primers within the assay. To quantify the absolute abundance of each unique TCRbeta CDR3 rearrangement, sequence reads were collapsed and filtered. Productive Simpson clonality was computed per sample as the square root of Simpson's diversity index over productive rearrangements. TCRdb took this table from immuneACCESS and kept in-frame rearrangements with V and J called. Such tables lack part of the clones; where checked against another copy, unresolved V genes explain under half of the gap, and the rest is unexplained. D and trimming were read from the DNA, whereas the V and J calls and clone size are those reported in that table. Here the sample has about 81,000 clones; 90% to 95% occur a single time. Jointly, the top ten make up approximately 4.3% of the sample.

The CDR3 holds 17 amino acids from the cysteine to the phenylalanine. Only the CDR3 region is kept as DNA, spanning 51 bases read in frame from base 1. According to the germline V gene, CDR1 reads LGHNA and CDR2 reads YSLEER. Trimming costs V 2 bases and J 4 bases, and their ends lie 20 bases apart. Whole blood was collected in K2EDTA tubes by collaborating institutions according to the institutions' own protocols. For TCRbeta analysis, collaborators shipped samples in one of three forms: frozen whole blood, isolated PBMCs, or DNA extracted from either of those sample types. To note about this clone: Its antigen is still unknown. Per-nucleotide qualities are absent, and no much larger clonotype sits a single base away.

The sequencing sample was made of peripheral blood. This TCR was recovered from a human donor with active COVID-19. The donor label of this sample is uncertain. The sequence links TRBV4-3 to TRBJ1-2; TRBD1 is perhaps the D gene, given 5 matching bases. The bases are TGCGCCAGCAGCCAAAAGGCCCTGCGGGGCAGGATCTATGGCTACACCTTC. Its protein reads: CASSQKALRGRIYGYTF.